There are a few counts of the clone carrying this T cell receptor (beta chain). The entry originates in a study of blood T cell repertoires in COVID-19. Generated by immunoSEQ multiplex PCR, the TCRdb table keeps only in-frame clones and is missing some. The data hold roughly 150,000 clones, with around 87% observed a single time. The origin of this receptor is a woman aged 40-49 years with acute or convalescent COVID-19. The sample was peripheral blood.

CDR3 in amino acids: CTFRIGGIGDPNYGYTF. Written as DNA, the CDR3 is TGTACCTTCAGAATTGGCGGGATAGGTGATCCTAACTATGGCTACACCTTC. The V gene is TRBV7-3, the J gene TRBJ1-2, with D hard to call. The CDR3 is 17 residues long. CDR1 and CDR2 from the germline V gene are SGHTA and FQGTGA. The full variable domain, in which reference TRBV7-3 and TRBJ1-2 provide the parts outside the CDR3, is GAGVSQTPSNKVTEKGKYVELRCDPISGHTALYWYRQSLGQGPEFLIYFQGTGAADDSGLPNDRFFAVRPEGSVSTLKIQRTERGDSAVYLCTFRIGGIGDPNYGYTFGSGTRLTVV.